This T cell receptor (beta chain) stems from a study of shared T cell receptors in the human thymus. The length of the CDR3 is 12 residues. Germline CDR1 and CDR2: MNHNS and SASEGT. V trimming: 0 bases; J trimming: 16 bases; junction bases outside the gene matches: 6. This clone was detected a few times. Some clones are missing from TCRdb's copy, which holds only in-frame ones; the method was immunoSEQ multiplex PCR. Counted here are 640,000 or so clones, about 89% occurring once; the ten biggest clones make up just under 0.0095%. This same sample was also part of a study on human thymus T cells. From that paper: All donors were healthy Finnish infants who were undergoing corrective surgery to treat congenital heart defects. Resected material from corrective heart surgery provided the thymus tissue analysed. What appeared biased in thymic and blood repertoires was the usage of V and J genes.

Sequenced: thymocytes. J is TRBJ2-1 and V is TRBV6-1, with 7 bases fitting TRBD2. This clonotype was obtained from a boy under three years old with a congenital heart defect. CDR3 region: CASSEAREGDFF. The CDR3 DNA is TGTGCCAGCAGTGAAGCAAGGGAGGGCGATTTCTTC.